Below, 21 T cell receptor beta chains from the same sample are listed, as sequenced in a study of blood T cells in healthy people across ages. A sample-barcoded 5' primer and a J-beta primer mix were used in a second PCR of roughly 6 to 12 cycles. TCRdb used MiXCR to reprocess the 5' RACE reads, holding one entry per CDR3 protein. Of 500,000 to 650,000 distinct CDR3 sequences in the sample, roughly a quarter were seen once. These data were also filed under a second study, of T cells of mothers and their children.

The sequencing input was blood. The receptors stem from a boy under 10 years old in good health.

This chain connects TRBV13 to TRBJ1-4, with 8 bases lining up with TRBD1. V gave up 5 bases and J gave up 7 bases; unmatched junction bases: 6. Germline CDR1 is PRHDT and CDR2 is FYEKMQ (reference sequence). This CDR3 contains 14 residues. CDR3 protein: CASSATGVAEKLFF. The CDR3 nucleotides are TGTGCCAGCAGCGCGACAGGGGTTGCTGAAAAACTGTTTTTT.

This clonotype showed up just a few times. The gene calls are TRBV7-8 and TRBJ1-2, with 9 positions matching TRBD1. CDR3 size: 14 residues. Losses at the gene ends were 2 bases for V and 8 bases for J; bases not matched to a gene: 6. Germline lookup yields CDR1 SGHVS and CDR2 FQNEAQ. CDR3 amino acids: CASSLRQGDGGYTF. The CDR3 DNA sequence: TGTGCCAGCAGCTTAAGACAGGGGGACGGAGGCTACACCTTC.

The J gene is TRBJ2-7, the V gene TRBV4-3; perhaps TRBD1 as D (6 bases). The DNA end lines up better with TRBJ2-5; the J call may be wrong. CDR1 is LGHNA and CDR2 is YSLEER in the germline V gene. CDR3 length equals 14 residues. This CDR3 is CASSQTVDRETQYF. Here the CDR3 DNA reads TGCGCCAGCAGCCAAACGGTGGACAGAGAGACCCAGTACTTC.

This chain links TRBV21-1 with TRBJ2-3; the table names TRBD2, a call not compared with the DNA. TRBV21-1 is tagged as a pseudogene. The CDR3 sequence is 15 residues long. The CDR3 region has the DNA TGTGCCAGCAGCCCAAACGAGCGGGGGGGCGATACGCAGTATTTT. As protein: CASSPNERGGDTQYF.

In this sample, this clonotype turned up a few times. This chain links TRBV7-2 with TRBJ2-3; perhaps TRBD2 as D (6 bases). This CDR3 contains 14 residues. Germline V gives CDR1 SGHTA, CDR2 FQGNSA. V was pared by 0 bases and J by 7 bases, with 11 bases between. This CDR3 is CASSLAGDLNTQYF. CDR3 DNA: TGTGCCAGCAGCTTAGCCGGGGACTTAAATACGCAGTATTTT.

The chain joins TRBV7-9 to TRBJ2-7; D call uncertain. Trimming removed 5 bases at V and 4 bases at J, with 12 bases between. This CDR3 comprises 13 residues. The germline V gene has CDR1 SEHNR and CDR2 FQNEAQ (reference sequence). DNA for the CDR3: TGTGCCAGCAGCCCCGGTGGAAAGTACGAGCAGTACTTC. Its protein is CASSPGGKYEQYF.

The V call is TRBV5-5, the J call TRBJ2-3, with 8 bases fitting TRBD1. This CDR3 region has 14 residues. CDR1 SGHKS and CDR2 YYEKEE come from the germline V gene (reference sequence). V trimming: 2 bases; J trimming: 5 bases; junction bases outside the gene matches: 4. CDR3 residues: CASSFRTGRDTQYF. The CDR3 nucleotides are TGTGCCAGCAGCTTCAGGACAGGGAGAGATACGCAGTATTTT.

The chain has TRBV15 and TRBJ2-5; the D gene is possibly TRBD1 (5 bases). Germline CDR1 LNHNV, CDR2 YYDKDF (reference sequence). The CDR3 is made up of 13 amino acids. Trimming pared 1 base from V and 3 bases from J, leaving 6 bases between. The CDR3 is CATSRVREETQYF. The CDR3 bases are TGTGCCACCAGCAGAGTCAGGGAAGAGACCCAGTACTTC.

In this sample, this clonotype turned up a few times. The chain uses TRBV11-2 and TRBJ1-3, with D uncertain. Germline CDR1 is SGHAT and CDR2 is FQNNGV. This CDR3 spans 15 amino acids. The V gene lost 1 base and the J gene lost 2 bases, with 9 bases spanning the gap. The CDR3 DNA sequence: TGTGCCAGCAGCTTAGTTCGGGGAACTGGAAACACCATATATTTT. It specifies CASSLVRGTGNTIYF.

This clonotype appeared a few times. The gene calls are TRBV11-2 and TRBJ2-2; the D is unclear. The CDR3 has 12 residues. Trimming left V 0 bases short and J 11 bases short, with 7 bases between. From germline, CDR1 is SGHAT and CDR2 FQNNGV. The CDR3 is CASSLDGEELFF. The DNA for the CDR3 is TGTGCCAGCAGCTTAGACGGAGAAGAGCTGTTTTTT.

The CDR3 region has the DNA TGTGCCAGCAGCTTAATGTCAGGGACGGGCACCGGGGAGCTGTTTTTT. Translated: CASSLMSGTGTGELFF. This chain uses TRBV7-2 with TRBJ2-2; D possibly uses TRBD1 or TRBD2 (5 bases each). Trimming left V 2 bases short and J 4 bases short, with 14 bases between. CDR1 is SGHTA and CDR2 is FQGNSA in the germline V gene. The CDR3 covers 16 residues.

This clonotype was observed a few times. Its ends do not fully match the called genes, so a read error is possible. V is TRBV29-1 and J is TRBJ2-5; D gene uncertain. This CDR3 contains 14 residues. CDR1 SQVTM and CDR2 ANQGSEA come from the germline V gene. The CDR3 bases are TGCGGCGTTTTGGGCAGGAGATCTCAAGAGACCCAGTACTTC. Amino acid sequence: CGVLGRRSQETQYF. Looking up the rest from reference TRBV29-1 and TRBJ2-5 gives the full variable domain: SAVISQKPSRDICQRGTSLTIQCQVDSQVTMMFWYRQQPGQSLTLIATANQGSEATYESGFVIDKFPISRPNLTFSTLTVSNMSPEDSSIYLCGVLGRRSQETQYFGPGTRLLVL.

J is TRBJ1-1 and V is TRBV25-1; possibly TRBD1 for D (5 bases). Germline-derived CDR1 and CDR2 are MGHDK and SYGVNS. The CDR3 is made up of 14 amino acids. The V end lost 4 bases, the J end lost 5 bases, and 14 bases lay between the germline ends. The CDR3 sequence: CASSAWEGRTEAFF. The CDR3 nucleotides read TGTGCCAGCAGTGCCTGGGAGGGGAGGACTGAAGCTTTCTTT. Full variable domain (missing parts from reference TRBV25-1 and TRBJ1-1): EADIYQTPRYLVIGTGKKITLECSQTMGHDKMYWYQQDPGMELHLIHYSYGVNSTEKGDLSSESTVSRIRTEHFPLTLESARPSHTSQYLCASSAWEGRTEAFFGQGTRLTVV.

A few counts support this clonotype. CDR3 DNA sequence: TGCGCCAGCAGCCAAGATACCAGGACAGGGGATGAGCAGTTCTTC. Its protein product is CASSQDTRTGDEQFF. V and J are TRBV4-3 and TRBJ2-1; TRBD1 matches at 9 bases. V shed 0 bases and J 8 bases; nucleotides not matched to a gene: 5. The CDR3 consists of 15 residues. Germline-derived CDR1 and CDR2 are LGHNA and YSLEER.

This chain joins TRBV4-2 and TRBJ2-2; weak D call: TRBD1 (5 bases). In germline, CDR1 is LGHNA, CDR2 YNFKEQ. V lost 1 base and J 3 bases, leaving 12 bases between the germline ends. The CDR3 extends over 16 amino acids. The CDR3 loop is CASSQADILDTGELFF. The CDR3 bases are TGTGCCAGCAGCCAAGCGGACATCCTAGACACCGGGGAGCTGTTTTTT.

This clonotype was counted a single time. The chain carries TRBV7-9 and TRBJ1-4, with D perhaps TRBD1 (6 bases). V lost 5 bases, J lost 0 bases, and 13 bases lay in between. The CDR3 runs to 16 residues. Germline V CDR1 and CDR2: SEHNR, FQNEAQ (reference sequence). In DNA, the CDR3 is TGTGCCAGCAGCCACGGACAGTATACAACTAATGAAAAACTGTTTTTT. Its protein product is CASSHGQYTTNEKLFF. Combining the CDR3 with reference TRBV7-9 and TRBJ1-4 gives the whole variable domain DTGVSQNPRHKITKRGQNVTFRCDPISEHNRLYWYRQTLGQGPEFLTYFQNEAQLEKSRLLSDRFSAERPKGSFSTLEIQRTEQGDSAMYLCASSHGQYTTNEKLFFGSGTQLSVL.

In its sample, this clonotype was seen many times. The CDR3 protein is CASSPRPRETQYF. The CDR3 nucleotides read TGTGCCAGCAGTCCCCGGCCGCGGGAGACCCAGTACTTC. The chain carries TRBV6-6 and TRBJ2-5, with D unclear. This CDR3 has 13 amino acids. CDR1 and CDR2 (germline): MNHNY, SVGAGI (reference sequence). Trimming removed 5 bases at V and 5 bases at J, with 12 bases between.

There are a few counts of this clonotype. The chain links TRBV19 to TRBJ1-1; tentative D call: TRBD1 (6 bases). The length of the CDR3 is 13 residues. CDR1 is LNHDA and CDR2 is SQIVND in the germline V gene (reference sequence). V was shortened by 6 bases and J by 4 bases, with 12 bases between the two germline ends. CDR3 sequence reads: CASRQGRITEAFF. The CDR3, as DNA: TGTGCCAGTAGGCAGGGGAGGATCACTGAAGCTTTCTTT. Full variable domain (rest looked up from reference TRBV19 and TRBJ1-1): DGGITQSPKYLFRKEGQNVTLSCEQNLNHDAMYWYRQDPGQGLRLIYYSQIVNDFQKGDIAEGYSVSREKKESFPLTVTSAQKNPTAFYLCASRQGRITEAFFGQGTRLTVV.

The genes are TRBV7-8 and TRBJ1-4; 10 positions agree with TRBD1. Germline V gene sequence: CDR1 SGHVS, CDR2 FQNEAQ. J gave up 0 bases and V 5 bases, and 6 bases lay outside the gene matches. CDR3 length: 17 amino acids. CDR3 sequence: CASSRQGARATNEKLFF. As DNA, the CDR3 is TGTGCCAGCAGCAGACAGGGGGCCCGTGCAACTAATGAAAAACTGTTTTTT.

The chain uses TRBV15 and TRBJ2-7, with no clear D. Germline assignment: CDR1 LNHNV and CDR2 YYDKDF (reference sequence). The CDR3 is 12 amino acids. Trimming left V 1 base short and J 4 bases short, with 5 bases between. In DNA, the CDR3 is TGTGCCACCAGCAGAGGGACGTACGAGCAGTACTTC. This sequence encodes CATSRGTYEQYF.

This clonotype has only a few counts. The J gene is TRBJ2-2, the V gene TRBV5-6, with D possibly being TRBD2 (5 bases). The CDR3 runs to 14 residues. Germline CDR1 is SGHDT and CDR2 is YYEEEE. Trimming pared 0 bases from V and 7 bases from J, leaving 10 bases between. CDR3: CASSLGLSIGELFF. The CDR3, as DNA: TGTGCCAGCAGCTTGGGACTATCAATCGGGGAGCTGTTTTTT.